The text below deals with one T cell receptor beta chain. The antigen remains undetermined. CDR1 SGDLS and CDR2 YYNGEE come from the germline V gene. Trimming at V came to 3 bases and at J to 5 bases, leaving 11 bases not matched to a gene. CDR3 size: 16 residues. The record originates from a study of long-term antiretroviral therapy in people with HIV. About the study: The oldest specimens predate the 2015 immediate-ART recommendation by about a decade. Broader study findings: From about 2003 to 2017, blood was obtained, possibly while participants received older ART regimens. Post-ART, diversity grew, though it stayed under transplant donor control levels.

The libraries were made with immunoSEQ v3.0 at survey level. This table comes from immunoSEQ multiplex PCR, and its TCRdb copy is limited to in-frame clones, with some not included. The sample has about 18,000 clones; 65% to 85% are singletons. In each sample, about 0.95-10 million cryopreserved PBMC were present before DNA extraction. This TCR was sampled from a woman under 30 with HIV. The rearrangement links TRBV9 to TRBJ2-7; 10 nucleotides match TRBD2. This sample comprised unsorted PBMCs, obtained 0.6 years after starting antiretroviral therapy. The CDR3 spells CASSAGEGLAGDEQYF. The CDR3 nucleotides read TGTGCCAGCAGCGCGGGGGAGGGGCTAGCGGGAGACGAGCAGTACTTC.